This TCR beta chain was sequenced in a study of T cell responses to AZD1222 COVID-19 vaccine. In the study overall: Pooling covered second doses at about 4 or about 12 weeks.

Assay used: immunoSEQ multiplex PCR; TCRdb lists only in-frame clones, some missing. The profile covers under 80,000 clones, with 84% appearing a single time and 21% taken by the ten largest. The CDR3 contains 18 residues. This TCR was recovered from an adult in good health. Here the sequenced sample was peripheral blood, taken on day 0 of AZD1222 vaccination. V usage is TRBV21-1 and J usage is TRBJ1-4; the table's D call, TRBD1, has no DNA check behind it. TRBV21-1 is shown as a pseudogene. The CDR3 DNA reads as TGTGCCAGCAGCAAATCGGGACACCCAAAAAAGGTCTATGAAAAACTGTTTTTT. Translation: CASSKSGHPKKVYEKLFF.